This is a list of T cell receptor beta chains from one sample in a study of blood T cells in healthy people across ages. TCRdb used MiXCR to reprocess the 5' RACE reads, holding one entry per CDR3 protein. This table holds roughly 1.6 million distinct CDR3 sequences, about 32% found once. The sample was blood. The receptors were sampled from a woman in her thirties in good health. Each CDR3 is given with its conserved first and last residue. The D gene is left open where the match is weak. Size is stated for part of the rows, as once, few or many counts, or as a class when the clone is expanded.

size	J	D	V	DNA	CDR3
few	TRBJ2-5	.	TRBV11-2	TGTGCCAGCAGACGTCCCGGACTGCCAGAGACCCAGTACTTC	CASRRPGLPETQYF
few	TRBJ2-1	.	TRBV5-1	TGCGCCAGCAGCTTAGACGGGGGGCAATACAATGAGCAGTTCTTC	CASSLDGGQYNEQFF
once	TRBJ1-1	.	TRBV27	TGTGCCAGCAGAGCCGGGACCACTATGAACACTGAAGCTTTCTTT	CASRAGTTMNTEAFF
.	TRBJ2-3	TRBD1	TRBV3-1	TGTGCCAGCAGCCCACAGGACAGGGGGCTAAATACGCAGTATTTT	CASSPQDRGLNTQYF
few	TRBJ2-5	.	TRBV13	TGTGCCAGCAGCGCACTAGTTGGGCAAGAGACCCAGTACTTC	CASSALVGQETQYF
few	TRBJ2-7	TRBD2	TRBV20-1	TGCAGTGCCAGAGTAGCGGGGGAAAAGTACGAGCAGTACTTC	CSARVAGEKYEQYF
.	TRBJ2-5	TRBD2	TRBV6-5	TGTGCCAGCAGTTACTCGTCCGAGACTAGCATGGCGGAGACCCAGTACTTC	CASSYSSETSMAETQYF
.	TRBJ2-3	TRBD2	TRBV3-1	TGTGCCAGCAGCCAGGGACTAGCGGGACCGGTCACAGATACGCAGTATTTT	CASSQGLAGPVTDTQYF
.	TRBJ2-7	.	TRBV2	TGTGCCAGCAGTTCTATGGGGCCGTCCTACGAGCAGTACTTC	CASSSMGPSYEQYF
.	TRBJ2-1	TRBD1	TRBV18	TGTGCCAGCTCACCACGACAGGGGGTTGAAGATGAGCAGTTCTTC	CASSPRQGVEDEQFF
.	TRBJ1-1	.	TRBV7-9	TGTGCCAGCAGCCATGACATGAACACTGAAGCTTTCTTT	CASSHDMNTEAFF
.	TRBJ1-1	.	TRBV5-1	TGCGCCAGCATTGGAGGCGACTACCAGAACACTGAAGCTTTCTTT	CASIGGDYQNTEAFF
.	TRBJ2-7	TRBD1	TRBV15	TGTGCCACCACTAACAGGACAGGGACCTCCTACGAGCAGTACTTC	CATTNRTGTSYEQYF
.	TRBJ2-7	.	TRBV3-1	TGTGCCAGCAGCCGACAGAGAGAGCAGTACTTC	CASSRQREQYF
few	TRBJ1-5	.	TRBV29-1	TGCAGCGTTGGAATGGGGGCGAGCAATCAGCCCCAGCATTTT	CSVGMGASNQPQHF
.	TRBJ2-3	.	TRBV19	TGTGCCAGTAGTGCCATAGCGATGGATACGCAGTATTTT	CASSAIAMDTQYF
many	TRBJ2-5	.	TRBV10-3	TGTGCCATCAGTGGGGGGCCGGGAGAGACCCAGTACTTC	CAISGGPGETQYF
.	TRBJ1-2	.	TRBV6-5	TGTGCCAGCAGTTACTTGTCCGGATCAGCTAACTATGGCTACACCTTC	CASSYLSGSANYGYTF
few	TRBJ2-1	.	TRBV21-1	TGTGCCAGCAGCAAAAATGGGTTTGGGACAGGGGATTACAATGAGCAGTTCTTC	CASSKNGFGTGDYNEQFF
few	TRBJ1-2	.	TRBV6-5	TGTGCCAGCTGGGACTTAGCTAACTATGGCTACACCTTC	CASWDLANYGYTF
.	TRBJ1-3	.	TRBV29-1	TGCAGCGCTTTGCCCTCTGGAAACACCATATATTTT	CSALPSGNTIYF
.	TRBJ1-1	.	TRBV4-1	TGCGCCAGCAGCCAAGTCGGACAGACTCTTGAAGCTTTCTTT	CASSQVGQTLEAFF
.	TRBJ1-2	TRBD1	TRBV20-1	TGCAGTACTAGAGGCCCGGGACAGGGGATGGGTGGCTACACCTTC	CSTRGPGQGMGGYTF
few	TRBJ2-7	.	TRBV13	TGTGCCAGCAGCTTAGGCCTGAGGATACGGTTATACGAGCAGTACTTC	CASSLGLRIRLYEQYF
.	TRBJ1-2	.	TRBV6-1	TGTGCCAGCAGTGAAGCGGGGGGCGGGGGCTACACCTTC	CASSEAGGGGYTF
few	TRBJ1-2	.	TRBV5-6	TGTGCCAGCACCTCCAGTAGAACAGGGAGGATCTATGGCTACACCTTC	CASTSSRTGRIYGYTF
once	TRBJ2-2	TRBD2	TRBV12-3/TRBV12-4	TGTGCCAGCAGGTCTAATAGCGGGAAAGGCACCGGGGAGCTGTTTTTT	CASRSNSGKGTGELFF
few	TRBJ1-5	.	TRBV5-1	TGTGCCAGCAGCACCGACAGTTATCAGCCCCAGCATTTT	CASSTDSYQPQHF
.	TRBJ2-7	.	TRBV27	TGTGCCAGCAGTTTATCTGCAGGGGCAGGCTACGAGCAGTACTTC	CASSLSAGAGYEQYF
once	TRBJ2-5	TRBD2	TRBV5-1	TGCGCCAGCAGCAAGCTAGCGGGGGCTCAAGAGACCCAGTACTTC	CASSKLAGAQETQYF
few	TRBJ2-5	.	TRBV20-1	TGCAGTGCTAGAGGAGGAGTCGCGGGGGCGAGCGAAGAGACCCAGTACTTC	CSARGGVAGASEETQYF
many	TRBJ2-1	.	TRBV4-1	TGCGCCAGCAGCCAATTCGCGGGGTCCTCAAGGGCCTACAATGAGCAGTTCTTC	CASSQFAGSSRAYNEQFF
many	TRBJ2-3	TRBD2	TRBV29-1	TGCAGCGTTGGAGGAATAGCGGGGGGGCCAGATACGCAGTATTTT	CSVGGIAGGPDTQYF